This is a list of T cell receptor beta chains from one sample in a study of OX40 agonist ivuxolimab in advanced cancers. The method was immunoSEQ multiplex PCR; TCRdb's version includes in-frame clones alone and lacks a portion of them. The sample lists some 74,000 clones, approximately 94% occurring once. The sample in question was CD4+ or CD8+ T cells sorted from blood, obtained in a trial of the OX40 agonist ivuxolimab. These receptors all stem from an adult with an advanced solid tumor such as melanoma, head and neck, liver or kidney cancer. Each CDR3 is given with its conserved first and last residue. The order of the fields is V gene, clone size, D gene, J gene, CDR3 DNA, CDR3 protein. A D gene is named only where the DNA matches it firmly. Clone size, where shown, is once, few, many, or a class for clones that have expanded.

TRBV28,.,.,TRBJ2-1,TGTGCCAGCAGTTCCATTAGGTCGAGGTTTGAGCAGTTCTTC,CASSSIRSRFEQFF
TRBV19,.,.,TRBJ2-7,TGTGCCAGTAGTATAGTCAAAGTCTCCGAGCAGTACTTC,CASSIVKVSEQYF
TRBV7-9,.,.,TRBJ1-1,TGTGCCAGCAGCTTAAAAGGGGGAATTAACACTGAAGCTTTCTTT,CASSLKGGINTEAFF
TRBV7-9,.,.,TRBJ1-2,TGTGCCAGCAGCCCCAACCCGGGCTCCTATGGCTACACCTTC,CASSPNPGSYGYTF
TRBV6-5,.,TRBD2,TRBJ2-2,TGTGCCAGCAGTTACGGGACTAGCGGTAACACCGGGGAGCTGTTTTTT,CASSYGTSGNTGELFF
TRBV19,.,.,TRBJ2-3,TGTGCCAGTAGTACCCTACTAGGCGACACGCAGTATTTT,CASSTLLGDTQYF
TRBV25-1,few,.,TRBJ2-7,TGTGCCAGCAGTGAACCCGGGAGCTCCTACGAGCAGTACTTC,CASSEPGSSYEQYF
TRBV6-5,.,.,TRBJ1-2,TGTGCCAGCAGTTACATCCCAGAAGCTAACTATGGCTACACCTTC,CASSYIPEANYGYTF
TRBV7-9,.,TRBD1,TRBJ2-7,TGTGCCAGCAGCCTCGACAGGGGTGGGGAGCAGTACTTC,CASSLDRGGEQYF
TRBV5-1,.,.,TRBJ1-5,TGCGCCAGCAGCTTGGTCACGCAGGGTAGCAATCAGCCCCAGCATTTT,CASSLVTQGSNQPQHF
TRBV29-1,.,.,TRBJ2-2,TGCAGCGTTGACACAGGTTCGAACACCGGGGAGCTGTTTTTT,CSVDTGSNTGELFF
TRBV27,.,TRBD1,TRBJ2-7,TGTGCCAGCGGACTGACAGGGAAGGCCTACGAGCAGTACTTC,CASGLTGKAYEQYF